Each of the 18 T cell receptor beta chains below was sequenced from the same sample in a study of graft-versus-host responses after intestinal transplantation. Data came from immunoSEQ multiplex PCR; TCRdb stores just in-frame clones and leaves some out. The repertoire consists of several thousand clones, with 89% occurring once and the leading ten covering around 4.9%. Source: PBMCs, taken 83 days after transplant. These receptors were collected from a human patient who received an intestinal transplant, so some T cells may come from the graft donor.

This clone was seen only once. V usage is TRBV4-2 and J usage is TRBJ2-7; 8 bases line up with TRBD1. This CDR3 is built from 17 residues. CDR1 LGHNA and CDR2 YNFKEQ come from the germline V gene. Unmatched junction bases numbered 11, after V lost 0 bases and J lost 4 bases. CDR3 residues: CASSQETGTGQLYEQYF. For the CDR3, the DNA is TGTGCCAGCAGCCAAGAGACCGGGACAGGCCAACTTTACGAGCAGTACTTC.

The V gene is TRBV5-1, the J gene TRBJ1-4; 8 nucleotides match TRBD1. This CDR3 region has 15 residues. V was pared by 3 bases and J by 6 bases, with 7 bases of the junction left unmatched. The germline V gene encodes CDR1 SGHRS and CDR2 YFSETQ. The CDR3 DNA reads TGCGCCAGCAGCTCGTTACAGGGGGGTGATGAAAAACTGTTTTTT. Protein: CASSSLQGGDEKLFF.

CDR3 in DNA: TGCGCCAGCAGCTTGGCCCCTTCGATCAGTTCGTATGAGCAGTTCTTC. The encoded protein is CASSLAPSISSYEQFF. This rearrangement joins TRBV5-1 to TRBJ2-1; D unresolved. Looked up from germline, CDR1 is SGHRS and CDR2 is YFSETQ. The CDR3 length is 16 residues. Deletions cut 0 bases from V and 8 bases from J, with 18 bases between.

CDR3: CASSVRVFGTQYF. In DNA form, the CDR3 reads TGTGCCAGTAGTGTCAGGGTTTTTGGGACCCAGTACTTC. The chain carries TRBV19 and TRBJ2-5; tentative D call: TRBD1 (5 bases). CDR3 length: 13 residues. Trimming cost V 5 bases and J 7 bases, with 14 bases left between them. Germline CDR1 is LNHDA and CDR2 is SQIVND (reference sequence).

The CDR3: CAISRDRETYNSPLHF. The CDR3 bases are TGTGCCATCAGCCGGGACAGGGAAACCTATAATTCACCCCTCCACTTT. This chain uses TRBV10-3 with TRBJ1-6, with TRBD1 matching over 9 bases. The CDR3 sequence is 16 residues long. The V and J ends lost 6 bases and 2 bases, in that order; junction bases with no gene match: 5. Germline V gene data show CDR1 as ENHRY and CDR2 as SYGVKD.

The rearrangement uses TRBV19 and TRBJ2-7; 8 nucleotides line up with TRBD1. Germline assignment: CDR1 LNHDA and CDR2 SQIVND (reference sequence). The CDR3 contains 15 residues. After removal of 3 bases from V and 5 bases from J, the junction contained 9 bases not matched to a gene. The CDR3 nucleotides are TGTGCCAGTAGTATTTACCCAGGGGGCGGCGACGAGCAGTACTTC. Translation: CASSIYPGGGDEQYF.

This rearrangement joins TRBV5-1 to TRBJ2-3; 8 bases are shared with TRBD2. There are 16 residues in the CDR3. J gave up 2 bases and V 0 bases, and 5 bases lay outside the gene matches. CDR1 is SGHRS, CDR2 YFSETQ, per germline. The CDR3 DNA sequence: TGCGCCAGCAGCTTGGCCGGGCGGGGGGCCACAGATACGCAGTATTTT. It yields the protein CASSLAGRGATDTQYF.

The chain joins TRBV18 to TRBJ2-5; 8 nucleotides line up with TRBD1. V dropped 0 bases and J dropped 4; count of bases not matched to a gene: 4. The CDR3 totals 15 residues. Germline V gene data show CDR1 as KGHSH and CDR2 as LQKENI. CDR3 amino acids: CASSPPGDRGETQYF. The CDR3 DNA sequence: TGTGCCAGCTCACCACCGGGAGACAGGGGAGAGACCCAGTACTTC.

The rearrangement joins TRBV5-5 to TRBJ2-7; TRBD1 is a possible D gene (5 bases). CDR1 is SGHKS and CDR2 is YYEKEE in the germline V gene (reference sequence). The V end was cut by 4 bases, the J end by 1 base, with 12 bases between. This CDR3 has 14 amino acids. In DNA form, the CDR3 reads TGTGCCAGCAGCCAACTACAGGCGTCCTACGAGCAGTACGTC. It translates to CASSQLQASYEQYV.

This clone was observed once. V usage is TRBV11-3 and J usage is TRBJ2-7; 12 positions match TRBD2. There are 17 residues in the CDR3. CDR1 SGHNT and CDR2 YENEEA come from the germline V gene. J lost 0 bases, V lost 5 bases, and 8 bases had no gene match. In DNA, the CDR3 is TGTGCCAGCAGCCGCCGCGGACTAGCGGGGCTCTCCTACGAGCAGTACTTC. Translated: CASSRRGLAGLSYEQYF.

The chain employs TRBV7-9 and TRBJ1-2, with unresolved D. Germline-derived CDR1 and CDR2 are SEHNR and FQNEAQ (reference sequence). The CDR3 spans 14 residues. The V end lost 2 bases, the J end lost 0 bases, and 7 bases lay between the germline ends. The CDR3 loop reads CASSLYDTNYGYTF. CDR3 sequence (DNA): TGTGCCAGCAGCTTATATGACACTAACTATGGCTACACCTTC.

The chain uses TRBV19 and TRBJ2-3, with D possibly TRBD1 on 6 matching bases. Trimming pared 5 bases from V and 4 bases from J, leaving 10 bases between. The CDR3 runs 13 residues. The germline V gene encodes CDR1 LNHDA and CDR2 SQIVND (reference sequence). The CDR3 nucleotides read TGTGCCAGTAGTGCCAGGGGTTCAGATACGCAGTATTTT. Its translation is CASSARGSDTQYF.

The gene calls are TRBV5-4 and TRBJ2-7; TRBD2 aligns across 7 bases. CDR1 is SGHNT and CDR2 is YYREEE in the germline V gene (reference sequence). The CDR3 covers 17 residues. Trimming at V came to 4 bases and at J to 5 bases, leaving 18 bases not matched to a gene. CDR3 DNA: TGTGCCAGCAGCCATGGGGGGGGGTTAGCAACTTGGGACGAGCAGTACTTC. Translating gives CASSHGGGLATWDEQYF.

The chain links TRBV28 to TRBJ2-7; TRBD1 agrees at 10 bases. There are 17 residues in the CDR3. V dropped 5 bases and J dropped 2; count of bases not matched to a gene: 12. In germline, CDR1 is MDHEN, CDR2 SYDVKM. CDR3 bases: TGTGCCAGCAGTCCCCCCCGGGGACAGGGGATAACCTACGAGCAGTACTTC. This encodes CASSPPRGQGITYEQYF.

The count of this clone is one. The V and J genes are TRBV27 and TRBJ2-4, with TRBD2 as a possible D gene (6 bases). The CDR3 totals 14 residues. With 4 bases removed from V and 7 bases from J, the gap between germline ends came to 14 bases. Looked up from germline, CDR1 is MNHEY and CDR2 is SMNVEV (reference sequence). The CDR3 DNA sequence: TGTGCCAGCAGTTCCGCCCGGGAGTTGAACATTCAGTACTTC. Protein sequence: CASSSARELNIQYF.

This chain connects TRBV27 to TRBJ2-7; TRBD2 aligns across 10 bases. The CDR3 has 15 amino acids. V dropped 5 bases and J dropped 6; count of bases not matched to a gene: 10. Germline assignment: CDR1 MNHEY and CDR2 SMNVEV (reference sequence). The CDR3 loop reads CASSQTPGLAFEQYF. The CDR3 nucleotides are TGTGCCAGCAGTCAGACCCCGGGACTAGCGTTCGAGCAGTACTTC.

The chain employs TRBV19 and TRBJ2-1; 7 bases agree with TRBD1. This CDR3 contains 11 residues. Germline trimming cut 3 bases from V and 13 bases from J; bases unmatched to any gene: 3. From germline, CDR1 is LNHDA and CDR2 SQIVND (reference sequence). The CDR3 loop is CASSIGDSQFF. DNA of the CDR3: TGTGCCAGTAGTATTGGGGACAGTCAGTTCTTC.

The V call is TRBV11-3, the J call TRBJ2-1, with TRBD2 matching 7 bases. V shed 5 bases, J shed 3 bases, and the junction held 13 bases outside the gene matches. Germline CDR1 SGHNT, CDR2 YENEEA. The CDR3 contains 17 residues. CDR3 sequence: CASSPRTLAPSYNEQFF. The CDR3 region has the DNA TGTGCCAGCAGCCCCCGAACACTAGCGCCAAGCTACAATGAGCAGTTCTTC. Variable domain in full (rest from reference TRBV11-3 and TRBJ2-1): EAGVVQSPRYKIIEKKQPVAFWCNPISGHNTLYWYLQNLGQGPELLIRYENEEAVDDSQLPKDRFSAERLKGVDSTLKIQPAELGDSAVYLCASSPRTLAPSYNEQFFGPGTRLTVL.